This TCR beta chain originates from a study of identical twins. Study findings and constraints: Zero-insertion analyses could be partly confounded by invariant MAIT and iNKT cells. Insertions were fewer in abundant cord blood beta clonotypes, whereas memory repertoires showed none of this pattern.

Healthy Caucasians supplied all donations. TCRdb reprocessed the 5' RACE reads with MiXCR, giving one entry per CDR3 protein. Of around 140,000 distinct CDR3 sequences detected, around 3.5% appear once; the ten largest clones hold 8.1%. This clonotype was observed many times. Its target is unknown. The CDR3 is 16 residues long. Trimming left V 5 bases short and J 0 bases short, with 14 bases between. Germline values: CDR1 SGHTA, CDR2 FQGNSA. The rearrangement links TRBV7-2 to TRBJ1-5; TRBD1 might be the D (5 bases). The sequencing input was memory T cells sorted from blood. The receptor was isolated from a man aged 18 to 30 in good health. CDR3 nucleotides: TGTGCCAGCAGCCTTGGGGGTCGTTTTAGCAATCAGCCCCAGCATTTT. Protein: CASSLGGRFSNQPQHF. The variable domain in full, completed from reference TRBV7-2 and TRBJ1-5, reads GAGVSQSPSNKVTEKGKDVELRCDPISGHTALYWYRQSLGQGLEFLIYFQGNSAPDKSGLPSDRFSAERTGGSVSTLTIQRTQQEDSAVYLCASSLGGRFSNQPQHFGDGTRLSIL.